This T cell receptor (beta chain) was sequenced for a study of CD8+CD57+ T cells in acquired aplastic anemia. Patients selected for sequencing had displayed CD8+CD57+ cell expansion by flow cytometry. The template for TCR beta VDJ and CDR3 sequence profiling was genomic DNA. TCRdb itself ran the reads through MiXCR, one entry per CDR3 protein. This table has 250,000 or so distinct CDR3 sequences, about 44% appearing once. This clonotype was counted between two and nine times. What it binds is not known. Notes on the study in general: About 30 was the count of CD8+ CDR3 sequences that patients shared with controls.

Trimming at V came to 4 bases and at J to 0 bases, leaving 6 bases not matched to a gene. Germline CDR1 reads ENHRY; CDR2 reads SYGVKD. This CDR3 comprises 17 residues. V gene TRBV10-3 combines with J gene TRBJ2-6; 7 bases are shared with TRBD1. This clonotype was sampled from a human donor with aplastic anemia. Sequenced sample: sorted CD4+, CD8+, or CD8+CD57+ T cells (not recorded which) from PBMCs. CDR3 DNA sequence: TGTGCCATCAGTGCTGGACAGGCCCGCTCTGGGGCCAACGTCCTGACTTTC. Translated, it gives CAISAGQARSGANVLTF.